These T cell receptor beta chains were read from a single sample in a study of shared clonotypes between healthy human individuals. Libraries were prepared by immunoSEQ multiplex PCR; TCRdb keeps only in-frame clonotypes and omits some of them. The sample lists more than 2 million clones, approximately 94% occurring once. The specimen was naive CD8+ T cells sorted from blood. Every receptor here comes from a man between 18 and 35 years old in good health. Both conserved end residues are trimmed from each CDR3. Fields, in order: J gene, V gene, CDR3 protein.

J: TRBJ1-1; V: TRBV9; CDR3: ASSDRGLGTEAF
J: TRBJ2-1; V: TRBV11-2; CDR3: ASSSGLAGIDEQF
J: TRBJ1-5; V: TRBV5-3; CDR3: ARSQRTLVRSQPQH
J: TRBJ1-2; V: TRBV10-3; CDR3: AISEPNREGYT
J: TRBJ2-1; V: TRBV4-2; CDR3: ASSPTSRSSYNEQF
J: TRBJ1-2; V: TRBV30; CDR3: AWSGVGERGYT
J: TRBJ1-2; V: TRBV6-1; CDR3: ASSATGQPYGYT
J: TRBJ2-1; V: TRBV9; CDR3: ASSVAPEGAALRMNEQF
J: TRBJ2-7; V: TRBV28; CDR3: ASSLGGGDDEQY
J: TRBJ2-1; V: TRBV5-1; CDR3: ASSLAAGQGTYNEQF
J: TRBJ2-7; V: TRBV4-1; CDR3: ASSQADRSSYEQY